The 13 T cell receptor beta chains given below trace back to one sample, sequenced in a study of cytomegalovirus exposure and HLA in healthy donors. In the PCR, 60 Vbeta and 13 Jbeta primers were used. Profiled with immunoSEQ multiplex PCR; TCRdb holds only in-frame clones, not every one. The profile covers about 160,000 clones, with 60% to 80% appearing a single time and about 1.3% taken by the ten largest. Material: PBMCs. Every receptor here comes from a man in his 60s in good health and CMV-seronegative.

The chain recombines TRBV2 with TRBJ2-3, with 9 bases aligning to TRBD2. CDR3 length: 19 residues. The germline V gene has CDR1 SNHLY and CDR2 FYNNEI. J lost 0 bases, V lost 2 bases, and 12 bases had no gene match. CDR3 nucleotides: TGTGCCAGCAGTGAATTCAAGTTTAGCGGGGGCTCTAGCACAGATACGCAGTATTTT. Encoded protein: CASSEFKFSGGSSTDTQYF. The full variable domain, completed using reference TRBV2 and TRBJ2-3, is EPEVTQTPSHQVTQMGQEVILRCVPISNHLYFYWYRQILGQKVEFLVSFYNNEISEKSEIFDDQFSVERPDGSNFTLKIRSTKLEDSAMYFCASSEFKFSGGSSTDTQYFGPGTRLTVL.

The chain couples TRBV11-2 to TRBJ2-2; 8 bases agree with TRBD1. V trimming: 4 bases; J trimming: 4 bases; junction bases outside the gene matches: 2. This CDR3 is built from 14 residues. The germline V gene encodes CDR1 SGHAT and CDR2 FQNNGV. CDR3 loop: CASSSGTGTGELFF. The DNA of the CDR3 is TGTGCCAGCAGCTCCGGGACAGGCACCGGGGAGCTGTTTTTT.

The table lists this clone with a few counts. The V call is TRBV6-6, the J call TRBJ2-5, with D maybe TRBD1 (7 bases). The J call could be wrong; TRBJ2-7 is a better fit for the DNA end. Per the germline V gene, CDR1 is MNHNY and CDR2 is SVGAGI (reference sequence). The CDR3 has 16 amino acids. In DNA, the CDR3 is TGTGCCAGCAGTACTACCTCGGAGGGGGCGCACTACGAGCAGTACTTC. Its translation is CASSTTSEGAHYEQYF.

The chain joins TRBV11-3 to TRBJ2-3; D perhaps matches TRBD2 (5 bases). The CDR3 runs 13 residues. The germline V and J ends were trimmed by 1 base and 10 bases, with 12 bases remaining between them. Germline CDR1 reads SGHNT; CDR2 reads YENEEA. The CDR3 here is CASSLAPEGAQYF. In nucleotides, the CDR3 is TGTGCCAGCAGCTTAGCGCCAGAGGGCGCGCAGTATTTT.

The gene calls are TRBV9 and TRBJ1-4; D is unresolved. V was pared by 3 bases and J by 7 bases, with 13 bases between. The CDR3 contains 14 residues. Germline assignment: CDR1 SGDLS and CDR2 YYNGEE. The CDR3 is CASSARRRGEKLFF. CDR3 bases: TGTGCCAGCAGCGCCAGACGGCGCGGTGAAAAACTGTTTTTT.

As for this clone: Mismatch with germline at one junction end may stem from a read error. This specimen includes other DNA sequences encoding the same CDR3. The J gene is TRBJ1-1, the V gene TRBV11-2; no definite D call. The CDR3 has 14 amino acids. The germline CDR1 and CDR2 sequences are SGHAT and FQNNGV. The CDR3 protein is CASSFTEGYSEAFF. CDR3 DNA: TGTGCCAGCAGCTTTACGGAGGGATACTCTGAAGCCTTCTTT.

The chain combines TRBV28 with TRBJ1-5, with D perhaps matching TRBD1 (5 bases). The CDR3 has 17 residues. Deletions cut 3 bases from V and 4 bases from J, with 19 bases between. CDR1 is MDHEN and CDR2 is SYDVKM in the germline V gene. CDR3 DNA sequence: TGTGCCAGCAGTTTTTATCGTGGCAGGGTGAAGAATCAGCCCCAGCATTTT. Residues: CASSFYRGRVKNQPQHF.

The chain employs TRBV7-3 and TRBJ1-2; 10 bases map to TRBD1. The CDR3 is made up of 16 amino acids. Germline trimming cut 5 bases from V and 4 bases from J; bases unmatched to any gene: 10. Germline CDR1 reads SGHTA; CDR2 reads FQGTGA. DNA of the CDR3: TGTGCCAGCAGCCCCCGTCACGGGACAGGGGTCTATGGCTACACCTTC. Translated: CASSPRHGTGVYGYTF.

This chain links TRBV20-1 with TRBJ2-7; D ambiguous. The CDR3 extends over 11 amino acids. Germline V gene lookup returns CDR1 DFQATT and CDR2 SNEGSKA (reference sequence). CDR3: CAGEVRGEQYF. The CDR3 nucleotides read TGCGCCGGAGAGGTTCGTGGAGAGCAGTACTTC.

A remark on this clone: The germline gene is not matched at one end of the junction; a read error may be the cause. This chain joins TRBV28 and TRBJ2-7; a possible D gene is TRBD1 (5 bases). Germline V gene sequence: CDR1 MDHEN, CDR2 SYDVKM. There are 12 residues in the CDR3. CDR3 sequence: CASSLSTGRPAF. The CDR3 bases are TGTGCCAGCAGTTTAAGCACAGGACGGCCGGCCTTC. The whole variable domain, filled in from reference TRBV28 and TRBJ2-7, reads DVKVTQSSRYLVKRTGEKVFLECVQDMDHENMFWYRQDPGLGLRLIYFSYDVKMKEKGDIPEGYSVSREKKERFSLILESASTNQTSMYLCASSLSTGRPAFGPGTRLTVT.

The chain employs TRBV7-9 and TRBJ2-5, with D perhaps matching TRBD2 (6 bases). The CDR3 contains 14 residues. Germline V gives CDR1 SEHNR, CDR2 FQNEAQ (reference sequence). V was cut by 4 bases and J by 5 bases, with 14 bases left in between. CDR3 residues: CASSSLRGRETQYF. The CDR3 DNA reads TGTGCCAGCAGCTCACTCCGGGGGAGGGAGACCCAGTACTTC.

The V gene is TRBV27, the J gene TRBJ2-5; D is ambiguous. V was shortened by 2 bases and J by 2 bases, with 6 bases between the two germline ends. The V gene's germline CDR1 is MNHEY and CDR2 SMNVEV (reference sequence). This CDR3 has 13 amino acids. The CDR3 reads CASSLNWQETQYF. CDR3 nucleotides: TGTGCCAGCAGTTTAAACTGGCAAGAGACCCAGTACTTC.

The CDR3 sequence is CASSFAGGSSYNSPLHF. Here the CDR3 DNA reads TGTGCCAGCAGCTTTGCAGGGGGGAGCTCCTATAATTCACCCCTCCACTTT. The J gene is TRBJ1-6, the V gene TRBV7-8; 7 bases align to TRBD1. The CDR3 is made up of 17 amino acids. V lost 3 bases to trimming and J lost 0 bases; unmatched junction nucleotides: 5. From germline, CDR1 is SGHVS and CDR2 FQNEAQ. Supplemented by reference TRBV7-8 and TRBJ1-6, the full variable domain reads GAGVSQSPRYKVAKRGQDVALRCDPISGHVSLFWYQQALGQGPEFLTYFQNEAQLDKSGLPSDRFFAERPEGSVSTLKIQRTQQEDSAVYLCASSFAGGSSYNSPLHFGNGTRLTVT.